This TCR beta chain was recorded in a study of STAT5B mutations in CD4+ large granular lymphocyte leukemia. The CDR3 is 15 residues long. V was pared by 5 bases and J by 6 bases, with 9 bases of the junction left unmatched. CDR1 and CDR2 (germline): SGHVS, FQNEAQ. This table comes from immunoSEQ multiplex PCR, and its TCRdb copy is limited to in-frame clones, with some not included. The sample holds 3,500 to 4,000 clones, approximately 85% seen once. This chain uses TRBV7-8 with TRBJ2-2; TRBD1 matches 7 bases. The receptor's source is a human donor in good health. The sample taken for sequencing was CD4+ T cells from blood buffy coats. This chain's CDR3 is CASSPRQGPSGELFF. CDR3 coding DNA: TGTGCCAGCAGCCCCAGACAGGGACCATCCGGGGAGCTGTTTTTT.